This T cell receptor (beta chain) is from a study of T cell changes during pregnancy in multiple sclerosis. The CDR3 spans 16 residues. The V end was cut by 1 base, the J end by 5 bases, with 14 bases between. Looked up from germline, CDR1 is MNHEY and CDR2 is SMNVEV (reference sequence). TCRdb keeps only in-frame clones here, not all; method: immunoSEQ multiplex PCR. The repertoire consists of approximately 100,000 clones, with more than 90% occurring once and the leading ten covering approximately 3.4%. V and J are TRBV27 and TRBJ2-2; weak D call: TRBD2 (6 bases). The TCR originated in a female donor with multiple sclerosis, enrolled in a pregnancy study. This specimen was peripheral blood, taken in the second trimester of pregnancy. The CDR3, as DNA: TGTGCCAGCAGTTTATTTTTAGGGGCGGGGACCGGGGAGCTGTTTTTT. This translates into CASSLFLGAGTGELFF.